The subject of this entry is one TCR beta chain. The antigen this receptor binds is unknown. No clone much larger than this one lies a single base away; base qualities are absent. These data are taken from a study of blood T cell repertoires in COVID-19 (dated by TCRdb to the early 2020s). Broadly, across the study: Samples from collaborators originated in the United States, Italy and Spain and spanned both the acute and convalescent phases of COVID-19. The material from the prospective study consisted of cDNA or gDNA derived from T cells, B-cell-depleted T cells, or PBMCs. The dataset comprised deeply sampled blood TCRbeta repertoires from subjects exposed to, actively infected with, or recovered from COVID-19. The repertoires were released in a freely available public database meant as a resource for research on the immune response to SARS-CoV-2. The samples were drawn from two sources: the first 160 participants of the ongoing ImmuneRACE study, and some 1,300 subjects contributed by 6 global collaborators. Nearly every sample came with metadata listing a de-identified subject ID, COVID-19 status, age in years and sex. Where available, HLA class I and class II types were obtained from metadata supplied by the sample provider rather than from assay-based typing.

Samples from volunteer blood donors who had recovered from COVID-19 were contributed by a second Seattle source. Each collaborating institution followed its own protocols to collect whole blood in K2EDTA tubes. For TCRbeta analysis, collaborators shipped samples in one of three forms: frozen whole blood, isolated PBMCs, or DNA extracted from either of those sample types. Trimming removed 5 bases from V and 4 bases from J; the gene matches leave 8 bases unexplained. Spanning cysteine to phenylalanine, the CDR3 consists of 16 amino acids. The kept DNA is CDR3 alone, 48 bases in frame from the first base. The germline V gene (reference sequence) yields MNHEY for CDR1 and SMNVEV for CDR2. TCRbeta CDR3 regions were amplified from genomic DNA by means of the immunoSEQ Assay, a bias-controlled multiplex PCR. The authors' analysis ran thus. The number of nucleated cells in each sample was estimated by amplification of reference gene primers within the assay. Sequence reads were collapsed and filtered to measure the absolute abundance of every unique TCRbeta CDR3 rearrangement. Productive Simpson clonality was computed per sample as the square root of Simpson's diversity index over productive rearrangements. Sourced from immuneACCESS, this table was stored by TCRdb with only in-frame sequences that have V and J called. A share of the clones is absent; for the studies checked, an unresolved V gene accounts for under half, and the remainder has no known explanation. The V and J calls and clone size are taken from that table; D and trimming were inferred from the DNA. The sample yields approximately 240,000 clones; approximately 83% were counted once. 2.5% to 3.5% of the sample comes from the top ten.

The full study reports these points: Clinical and demographic metadata were provided uncurated, with the amount varying by source and participant.

The TCR sequence derives from a young woman who had recovered from COVID-19. Material: peripheral blood. Recombination joined TRBV27 with TRBJ2-7; 13 junctional bases match TRBD2. The DNA sequence is TGTGCCAGCAGTGAACTACTAGCGGGGGGGAAATACGAGCAGTACTTC. This sequence encodes CASSELLAGGKYEQYF.